This entry is about one TCR beta chain. Antigen unknown. This CDR3 is built from 11 residues. Germline CDR1 is MDHEN and CDR2 is SYDVKM. The V end was cut by 2 bases, the J end by 8 bases, with 7 bases between. cDNA libraries of TCR beta carried unique molecular identifiers. A single record per CDR3 protein comes from TCRdb applying MiXCR to the PCR reads. The sample contains hundreds of thousands of distinct CDR3 sequences, approximately 42% of which appear only once. This entry is derived from a study of post-analysis software for immune sequencing data. General study points: A few TRBV segments, TRBV5-6, TRBV5-1 and TRBV20-1 among them, were found more frequent in patients than controls. Multiple sclerosis patients had significantly lower normalized Chao1 diversity than controls.

J is TRBJ2-7 and V is TRBV28, with D perhaps TRBD1 (5 bases). Sample: blood. This receptor was identified in a girl under 10 years old with multiple sclerosis. CDR3 DNA: TGTGCCAGCAGTTTAGCAGGGAAGCAGTACTTC. Protein sequence: CASSLAGKQYF.